These 26 T cell receptor beta chains originate from one sample sequenced in a study of blood T cell repertoires in COVID-19 (dated by TCRdb to about 2020). Library creation used the immunoSEQ multiplex PCR assay. This is the immuneACCESS table as TCRdb keeps it, with only in-frame sequences that have V and J called. A part of the clones is gone; compared with another copy, unresolved V genes explain less than half, and the rest is unexplained. For this sample the table gives about 110,000 clones, of which 60% to 80% were detected only once. The ten largest clones capture approximately 0.9% of the sample. The specimen was peripheral blood. These receptors came from a human donor with acute or convalescent COVID-19. The donor label of this sample is uncertain.

The gene calls are TRBV28 and TRBJ1-6; D might be TRBD1 (6 bases). The length of the CDR3 is 13 residues. Germline assignment: CDR1 MDHEN and CDR2 SYDVKM. Trimming cost V 4 bases and J 15 bases, with 16 bases left between them. CDR3 nucleotides: TGTGCCAGCAGTTCCCGACAGGCAGGGCTCCTCCACTTT. This sequence encodes CASSSRQAGLLHF.

This chain joins TRBV6-5 and TRBJ2-2; no firm D call. CDR3 length: 12 residues. Per the germline V gene, CDR1 is MNHEY and CDR2 is SVGAGI. Trimming took off 6 bases at V and 6 bases at J, with 8 bases between the two ends. The CDR3 nucleotides are TGTGCCAGCAGGCGCCCCGCCGGGGAGCTGTTTTTT. The encoded protein is CASRRPAGELFF.

The gene calls are TRBV7-2 and TRBJ1-6; 7 positions agree with TRBD1. The CDR3 has 16 amino acids. The germline V gene has CDR1 SGHTA and CDR2 FQGNSA. V dropped 5 bases and J dropped 6; count of bases not matched to a gene: 10. The DNA for the CDR3 is TGTGCCAGCAGCCGCCACCGGACAGGACGTAATTCACCCCTCCACTTT. This sequence encodes CASSRHRTGRNSPLHF.

The chain employs TRBV28 and TRBJ2-3; D is possibly TRBD1 (6 bases). Germline V lookup: CDR1 MDHEN, CDR2 SYDVKM. CDR3 length equals 15 residues. Trimming removed 0 bases from V and 6 bases from J, with 13 bases in between. Here the CDR3 DNA reads TGTGCCAGCAGTTTATGGCCAGGGGCAACGGATACGCAGTATTTT. Encoded protein: CASSLWPGATDTQYF.

This clone was seen a few times. The chain recombines TRBV5-4 with TRBJ2-5; D perhaps matches TRBD2 (6 bases). Looked up from germline, CDR1 is SGHNT and CDR2 is YYREEE (reference sequence). The V and J ends lost 3 bases and 5 bases respectively, with 17 bases between them. This CDR3 has 15 residues. The CDR3 DNA reads TGTGCCAGCAGCTGGGATGGGGCGGGGTACGAGACCCAGTACTTC. Translating it yields CASSWDGAGYETQYF.

The J gene is TRBJ2-5, the V gene TRBV29-1; possible D gene TRBD1, 5 bases. The ends were cut back, 4 bases at V and 5 bases at J, with 11 bases in the middle. In germline, CDR1 is SQVTM, CDR2 ANQGSEA. This CDR3 has 12 amino acids. DNA of the CDR3: TGCAGCGTTGGGCAGGGCGTGGAGACCCAGTACTTC. This sequence encodes CSVGQGVETQYF. The full variable domain, completed using reference TRBV29-1 and TRBJ2-5, is SAVISQKPSRDICQRGTSLTIQCQVDSQVTMMFWYRQQPGQSLTLIATANQGSEATYESGFVIDKFPISRPNLTFSTLTVSNMSPEDSSIYLCSVGQGVETQYFGPGTRLLVL.

The chain has TRBV7-2 and TRBJ2-1; tentatively, D is TRBD1 (7 bases). V was shortened by 5 bases and J by 4 bases, with 21 bases between the two germline ends. Germline CDR1 and CDR2: SGHTA and FQGNSA. The CDR3 totals 17 residues. The CDR3 region is CASSPGVGRGVYNEQFF. CDR3 DNA sequence: TGTGCCAGCAGCCCCGGTGTCGGCAGGGGGGTGTACAATGAGCAGTTCTTC.

The J gene is TRBJ1-5, the V gene TRBV7-2; 7 bases are a match to TRBD1. The CDR3 is 16 residues long. Germline loops: CDR1 SGHTA, CDR2 FQGNSA. Trimming took 0 bases from V and 4 from J; bases not matched to a gene: 6. CDR3 protein: CASSLAPTGPNQPQHF. The CDR3 DNA follows: TGTGCCAGCAGCTTAGCCCCGACAGGGCCAAATCAGCCCCAGCATTTT.

The sample holds many counts of this clone. The rearrangement joins TRBV5-1 to TRBJ1-1, with D uncertain. CDR3 length: 14 residues. CDR1 is SGHRS, CDR2 YFSETQ, per germline. Trimming took 1 base from V and 0 from J, leaving 7 bases between them. The CDR3 DNA reads as TGCGCCAGCAGCTTGCGAACATTGAACACTGAAGCTTTCTTT. Amino acid sequence: CASSLRTLNTEAFF.

The chain carries TRBV9 and TRBJ1-2, with no clear D. Trimming stripped 4 bases from V and 3 bases from J, with 16 bases between. CDR1 SGDLS and CDR2 YYNGEE come from the germline V gene. The CDR3 is 15 residues long. CDR3 residues: CASSSLSGGYYGYTF. The DNA for the CDR3 is TGTGCCAGCAGCTCTCTAAGTGGAGGCTACTATGGCTACACCTTC.

This clone is deemed medium-sized (0.01 to 0.1%). The chain links TRBV3-1 (or the pseudogene TRBV3-2) to TRBJ2-2; 13 bases are shared with TRBD2. J was trimmed by 4 bases and V by 4 bases; bases with no gene match: 3. The germline gives CDR1 LGHDT, CDR2 YNNKEL (reference sequence). There are 16 residues in the CDR3. CDR3 sequence (DNA): TGTGCCAGCAGCCGTGGACTAGCGGGAGTCACCGGGGAGCTGTTTTTT. Protein sequence: CASSRGLAGVTGELFF.

Only a few counts were recorded for this clone. The CDR3 is CASSWAGPNIQYF. CDR3 DNA: TGTGCCAGCAGTTGGGCCGGTCCAAACATTCAGTACTTC. This chain uses TRBV28 with TRBJ2-4; unclear D gene. V lost 4 bases to trimming and J lost 6 bases, with 10 bases between them. In germline, CDR1 is MDHEN, CDR2 SYDVKM. This CDR3 is 13 amino acids long.

The genes are TRBV28 and TRBJ1-2; unclear D gene. The CDR3 is made up of 16 amino acids. Deletions cut 3 bases from V and 0 bases from J, with 14 bases between. In germline, CDR1 is MDHEN, CDR2 SYDVKM. The CDR3 sequence is CASSFGGGFTNYGYTF. DNA of the CDR3: TGTGCCAGCAGTTTCGGTGGCGGATTTACTAACTATGGCTACACCTTC.

This chain connects TRBV28 to TRBJ2-1; possible D gene TRBD2, 6 bases. The germline CDR1 and CDR2 sequences are MDHEN and SYDVKM. Trimming stripped 6 bases from V and 7 bases from J, with 19 bases between. The CDR3 sequence is 15 residues long. CDR3 DNA: TGTGCCAGCAGCACACGCGGGGCCGCCTTTAATGAGCAGTTCTTC. It encodes CASSTRGAAFNEQFF.

V is TRBV9 and J is TRBJ1-3; a possible D gene is TRBD1 (6 bases). Germline V CDR1 and CDR2: SGDLS, YYNGEE. V was cut by 0 bases and J by 2 bases, with 15 bases left in between. The CDR3 runs to 17 residues. This chain's CDR3 is CASSVAERTVTGNTIYF. In DNA form, the CDR3 reads TGTGCCAGCAGCGTAGCAGAACGGACAGTTACTGGAAACACCATATATTTT.

This clone was seen ten or more times. The rearrangement joins TRBV11-2 to TRBJ2-7; a possible D gene is TRBD1 (5 bases). This CDR3 spans 13 amino acids. Trimming took 3 bases from V and 3 from J, leaving 9 bases between them. The germline V gene has CDR1 SGHAT and CDR2 FQNNGV. In nucleotides, the CDR3 is TGTGCCAGCAGCTTGGGTGACAGCTACGAGCAGTACTTC. The encoded protein is CASSLGDSYEQYF.

This clone was observed a few times. V gene TRBV19 combines with J gene TRBJ1-4; the match to TRBD1 covers 8 bases. The CDR3 spans 18 residues. With 0 bases clipped from V and 8 bases from J, the junction kept 14 bases outside the gene matches. The germline gives CDR1 LNHDA, CDR2 SQIVND (reference sequence). The CDR3 coding sequence is TGTGCCAGTAGTATAGATAGCAGGGGGCCCTACCGAAGAGAAAAACTGTTTTTT. It translates to CASSIDSRGPYRREKLFF.

This clone was seen only a few times. V usage is TRBV18 and J usage is TRBJ2-2, with a possible D match to TRBD1 (6 bases). The CDR3 consists of 14 residues. V was clipped by 6 bases and J by 1 base, with 9 bases between them. CDR1 KGHSH and CDR2 LQKENI come from the germline V gene. CDR3 sequence reads: CASSKQGNTGELFF. CDR3 nucleotides: TGTGCCAGCTCGAAACAGGGGAACACCGGGGAGCTGTTTTTT.

This clone was detected a few times. V usage is TRBV7-9 and J usage is TRBJ2-2, with D perhaps matching TRBD1 (5 bases). Germline values: CDR1 SEHNR, CDR2 FQNEAQ (reference sequence). Trimming shortened V by 8 bases and J by 5 bases, and 9 bases separated the two germline ends. CDR3 size: 12 residues. This chain's CDR3 is CASLKGTGELFF. As DNA, the CDR3 is TGTGCCAGCCTAAAGGGGACCGGGGAGCTGTTTTTT.

This clone is classed as medium-sized. CDR3 bases: TGTGCCAGCAGCTTCGGGATAGCGGCAAATGAGCAGTTCTTC. This translates into CASSFGIAANEQFF. The chain recombines TRBV7-8 with TRBJ2-1; D might be TRBD2 (6 bases). In germline, CDR1 is SGHVS, CDR2 FQNEAQ. This CDR3 spans 14 amino acids. The germline V and J ends were trimmed by 3 bases and 7 bases, with 13 bases remaining between them.

J is TRBJ1-6 and V is TRBV12-3 or TRBV12-4; D gene uncertain. There are 12 residues in the CDR3. Trimming took off 5 bases at V and 7 bases at J, with 6 bases between the two ends. The CDR3 sequence is CASSNNNSPLHF. The CDR3 DNA sequence: TGTGCCAGCAGTAACAACAATTCACCCCTCCACTTT.

This chain connects TRBV6-6 to TRBJ1-1; no clear D. Trimming cost V 4 bases and J 4 bases, with 7 bases left between them. This CDR3 comprises 12 residues. Per the germline V gene, CDR1 is MNHNY and CDR2 is SVGAGI (reference sequence). In DNA form, the CDR3 reads TGTGCCAGCAGTTTATCGGGCACTGAAGCTTTCTTT. As protein: CASSLSGTEAFF.

The V call is TRBV3-1 (or the pseudogene TRBV3-2), the J call TRBJ1-1, with D possibly matching TRBD1 (6 bases). The CDR3 covers 14 residues. The germline V and J ends were trimmed by 3 bases and 0 bases, with 8 bases remaining between them. Germline loops: CDR1 LGHDT, CDR2 YNNKEL (reference sequence). The chain's CDR3 is CASSHGGLNTEAFF. The CDR3 nucleotides are TGTGCCAGCAGCCATGGGGGCTTGAACACTGAAGCTTTCTTT.

This clone has at least ten counts. The chain combines TRBV2 with TRBJ1-6, with TRBD1 identical over 7 bases. The V and J ends lost 4 bases and 7 bases, in that order; junction bases with no gene match: 7. The germline CDR1 and CDR2 sequences are SNHLY and FYNNEI. The CDR3 has 15 amino acids. This CDR3 is CASSGGGTQNSPLHF. As DNA, the CDR3 is TGTGCCAGCAGTGGAGGGGGCACTCAAAATTCACCCCTCCACTTT.

This clone has at least ten counts. The genes are TRBV27 and TRBJ2-3, with 8 bases fitting TRBD1. The CDR3 extends over 15 amino acids. Germline V CDR1 and CDR2: MNHEY, SMNVEV (reference sequence). V lost 5 bases and J lost 3; bases outside the gene matches: 7. In DNA form, the CDR3 reads TGTGCCAGCAGTCCAAGGGACAGGAAGACAGATACGCAGTATTTT. Protein: CASSPRDRKTDTQYF.

J is TRBJ2-1 and V is TRBV30, with 9 bases matching TRBD2. With V trimmed by 5 bases and J by 13 bases, 3 bases remained unmatched. Germline V gene sequence: CDR1 GTSNPN, CDR2 SVGIG (reference sequence). The CDR3 covers 10 residues. Here the CDR3 reads CAWAGTSQFF. CDR3 sequence (DNA): TGTGCCTGGGCCGGGACTAGCCAGTTCTTC.